This T cell receptor (beta chain) derives from a study of control samples from healthy donors and cancer patients. CDR3 length equals 15 residues. V lost 2 bases, J lost 1 base, and 15 bases lay in between. CDR1 GTSNPN and CDR2 SVGIG come from the germline V gene (reference sequence). The table came from immunoSEQ multiplex PCR; TCRdb's copy has only in-frame clones and leaves some out. Of 150,000 to 180,000 clones in the sample, approximately 96% were seen once. Sequencing was carried out using blood. V usage is TRBV30 and J usage is TRBJ2-7; D may be TRBD2 (6 bases). The TCR comes from a man aged 35 to 55 in good health. This CDR3 is CAWSRGASSSYEQYF. The CDR3 coding sequence is TGTGCCTGGAGTCGCGGGGCATCGAGTTCCTACGAGCAGTACTTC.